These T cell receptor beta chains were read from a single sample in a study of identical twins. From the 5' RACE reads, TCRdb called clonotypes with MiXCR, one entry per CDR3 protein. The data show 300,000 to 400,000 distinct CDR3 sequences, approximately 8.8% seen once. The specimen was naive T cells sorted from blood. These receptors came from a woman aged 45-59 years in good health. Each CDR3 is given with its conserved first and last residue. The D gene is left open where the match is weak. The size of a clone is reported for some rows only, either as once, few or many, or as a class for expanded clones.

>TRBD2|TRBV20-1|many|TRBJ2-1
TGCAGTGCTATAGCGGGAGCGGGTGAGCAGTTCTTC
CSAIAGAGEQFF
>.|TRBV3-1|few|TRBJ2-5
TGTGCCAGCAGCCAAGGCCCGACAGCGCAAGAGACCCAGTACTTC
CASSQGPTAQETQYF
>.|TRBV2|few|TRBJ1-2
TGTGCCAGCAGTAACAGTGGACGGGGCTACACCTTC
CASSNSGRGYTF
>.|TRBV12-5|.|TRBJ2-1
TGTGCTAGTGGTTTGGTACTGGACGTGGACTCCTACAATGAGCAGTTCTTC
CASGLVLDVDSYNEQFF
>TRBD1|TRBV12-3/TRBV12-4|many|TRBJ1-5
TGTGCCAGCAGTGGACAGGGTAATCAGCCCCAGCATTTT
CASSGQGNQPQHF
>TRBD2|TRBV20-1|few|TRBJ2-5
TGCAGTGCTAGCCCTAGCGGGAGGGGGAGGCAAGAGACCCAGTACTTC
CSASPSGRGRQETQYF
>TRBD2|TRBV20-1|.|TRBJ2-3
TGCAGTGCTAGAGATAGACTAGCGGGGGGGGATACGCAGTATTTT
CSARDRLAGGDTQYF
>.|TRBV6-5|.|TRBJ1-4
TGTGCCAGCAGTCCCTCGGGAGGGAGTGAAAAACTGTTTTTT
CASSPSGGSEKLFF
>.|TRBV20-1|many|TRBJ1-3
TGCAGTGCTAGAGATGGCCAGACCTCCGCCGGGGTTGGAAACACCATATATTTT
CSARDGQTSAGVGNTIYF
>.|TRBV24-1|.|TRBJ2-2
TGTGCCACCAGTGTGGGCCTACGCACCGGGGAGCTGTTTTTT
CATSVGLRTGELFF
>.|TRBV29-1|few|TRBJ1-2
TGCAGCGTTGATGTCGGGCCAGGCGAAACTGGCTACACCTTC
CSVDVGPGETGYTF
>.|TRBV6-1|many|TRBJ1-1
TGTGCCAGCAGGACTGGACGGACCGATCGGACTGAAGCTTTCTTT
CASRTGRTDRTEAFF
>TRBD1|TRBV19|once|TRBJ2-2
TGTGCCAGTAGTGTTTCAGGGGGCTCGCCCGGGGAGCTGTTTTTT
CASSVSGGSPGELFF
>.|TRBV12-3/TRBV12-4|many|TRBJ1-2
TGTGCCAGCAGTTTACGACTTTATGGCTACACCTTC
CASSLRLYGYTF
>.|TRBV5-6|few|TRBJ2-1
TGTGCCAGCAGCAGAATGAGGGAAAGGAACTTCAATGAGCAGTTCTTC
CASSRMRERNFNEQFF
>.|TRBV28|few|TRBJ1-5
TGTGCCAGCCGTTGGGGGGATCAGCCCCAGCATTTT
CASRWGDQPQHF
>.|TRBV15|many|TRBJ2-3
TGTGCCACCAGCAGATTCGTTGGAGGGGGCCGGGAAGATACGCAGTATTTT
CATSRFVGGGREDTQYF
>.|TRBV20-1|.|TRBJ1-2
TGCAGTGCTAGTGGGCAGGAGAGAAACTATGGCTACACCTTC
CSASGQERNYGYTF
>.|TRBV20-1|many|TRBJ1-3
TGCAGTGCTAGAGAACTTGGATACACCATATATTTT
CSARELGYTIYF
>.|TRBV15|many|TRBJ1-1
TGTGCCACCAGCAGAGATCCCGGATTGAACACTGAAGCTTTCTTT
CATSRDPGLNTEAFF
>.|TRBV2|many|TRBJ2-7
TGTGCCAGCAGTGAAACAGAGACTTACGAGCAGTACTTC
CASSETETYEQYF
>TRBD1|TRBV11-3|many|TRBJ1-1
TGTGCCAGCAGCTTAGGGAACCCCGGGACAGCTTCTGAAGCTTTCTTT
CASSLGNPGTASEAFF
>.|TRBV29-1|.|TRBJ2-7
TGCAGCGTTGAAGTACTCCACGGCAACGAGCAGTACTTC
CSVEVLHGNEQYF